A selection of T cell receptor beta chains follows, all from one sample in a study of PD-1 blockade in classical Hodgkin lymphoma. Measured with immunoSEQ multiplex PCR; TCRdb has only the in-frame clones, and not every one. The table has about 27,000 clones, more than 70% seen once; the top ten hold less than 2.5%. Source: CD4+ T cells from blood, taken before the fourth cycle of nivolumab. Source of these receptors: a human donor with classical Hodgkin lymphoma. The CDR3 runs from the conserved cysteine through the conserved F or W. D genes are given only for firm matches. Clone size, where shown, is once, few, many, or a class for clones that have expanded.

size: NA; J: TRBJ2-3; D: NA; V: TRBV9; CDR3: CASSVGQDSGFGTQYF; DNA: TGTGCCAGCAGCGTAGGACAGGACAGTGGGTTCGGTACGCAGTATTTT
size: NA; J: TRBJ2-7; D: TRBD2; V: TRBV5-1; CDR3: CASSRREASYEQYF; DNA: TGCGCCAGCAGCCGGCGGGAGGCTTCCTACGAGCAGTACTTC
size: NA; J: TRBJ2-4; D: TRBD2; V: TRBV5-4; CDR3: CASSHGTSGQAKNIQYF; DNA: TGTGCCAGCAGCCATGGGACTAGCGGACAAGCCAAAAACATTCAGTACTTC
size: NA; J: TRBJ2-7; D: NA; V: TRBV21-1; CDR3: CASSNREALSYEQYF; DNA: TGTGCCAGCAGCAATCGGGAGGCGTTGTCCTACGAGCAGTACTTC
size: NA; J: TRBJ1-4; D: TRBD1; V: TRBV19; CDR3: CASSHRDRGGKLFF; DNA: TGTGCCAGTAGTCACCGGGACAGAGGAGGAAAACTGTTTTTT
size: NA; J: TRBJ2-1; D: NA; V: TRBV19; CDR3: CASRSSGTANEQFF; DNA: TGTGCCAGTAGGTCCTCCGGGACGGCGAATGAGCAGTTCTTC
size: few; J: TRBJ1-2; D: TRBD1; V: TRBV2; CDR3: CASSEQYAGTGIYGYTF; DNA: TGTGCCAGCAGTGAACAATACGCCGGGACAGGGATCTATGGCTACACCTTC
size: NA; J: TRBJ2-3; D: NA; V: TRBV7-2; CDR3: CASSLAGLTDTQYF; DNA: TGTGCCAGCAGCTTAGCTGGCCTCACAGATACGCAGTATTTT
size: NA; J: TRBJ1-6; D: NA; V: TRBV2; CDR3: CASSAEWNSPLHF; DNA: TGTGCCAGCAGTGCAGAGTGGAATTCACCCCTCCACTTT
size: NA; J: TRBJ2-3; D: TRBD1; V: TRBV5-5; CDR3: CASSFTGVGTDTQYF; DNA: TGTGCCAGCAGCTTCACAGGGGTTGGCACAGATACGCAGTATTTT
size: NA; J: TRBJ1-2; D: TRBD1; V: TRBV5-1; CDR3: CASSQTGEDYGYTF; DNA: TGCGCCAGCAGCCAGACAGGGGAGGACTATGGCTACACCTTC
size: NA; J: TRBJ1-5; D: TRBD1; V: TRBV6-5; CDR3: CASSRQGANQPQHF; DNA: TGTGCCAGCAGCAGACAGGGGGCGAATCAGCCCCAGCATTTT
size: NA; J: TRBJ1-1; D: NA; V: TRBV29-1; CDR3: CSVLTVVMTEAFF; DNA: TGCAGCGTTCTGACGGTGGTTATGACTGAAGCTTTCTTT
size: NA; J: TRBJ1-1; D: TRBD1; V: TRBV6-5; CDR3: CASSRTGNTEAFF; DNA: TGTGCCAGCAGCCGGACAGGGAACACTGAAGCTTTCTTT
size: NA; J: TRBJ2-7; D: NA; V: TRBV11-2; CDR3: CASSLDFSRAYEQYF; DNA: TGTGCCAGCAGCTTAGATTTTAGCCGAGCCTACGAGCAGTACTTC
size: few; J: TRBJ1-2; D: NA; V: TRBV2; CDR3: CASSDGQGYGYTF; DNA: TGTGCCAGCAGTGACGGGCAGGGCTATGGCTACACCTTC
size: NA; J: TRBJ2-2; D: TRBD2; V: TRBV7-2; CDR3: CASSPVVAGAGELFF; DNA: TGTGCCAGCAGCCCCGTAGTGGCGGGAGCCGGGGAGCTGTTTTTT
size: NA; J: TRBJ1-2; D: NA; V: TRBV28; CDR3: CASTKIANYGYTF; DNA: TGTGCCAGCACCAAGATAGCTAACTATGGCTACACCTTC
size: NA; J: TRBJ1-3; D: NA; V: TRBV18; CDR3: CASSPIASSGNTIYF; DNA: TGTGCCAGTTCACCCATTGCGTCCTCTGGAAACACCATATATTTT
size: NA; J: TRBJ2-1; D: NA; V: TRBV18; CDR3: CASSPQQGYNEQFF; DNA: TGTGCCAGCTCACCGCAACAGGGCTACAATGAGCAGTTCTTC
size: NA; J: TRBJ1-3; D: NA; V: TRBV29-1; CDR3: CSVEFNSGNTIYF; DNA: TGCAGCGTTGAGTTTAACTCTGGAAACACCATATATTTT
size: NA; J: TRBJ2-7; D: TRBD1; V: TRBV18; CDR3: CASSSPGQGSYEQYF; DNA: TGTGCCAGCTCATCTCCGGGACAGGGATCTTACGAGCAGTACTTC
size: once; J: TRBJ1-1; D: NA; V: TRBV5-8; CDR3: CASSFQGGNTEAFF; DNA: TGTGCCAGCAGCTTCCAGGGAGGGAACACTGAAGCTTTCTTT
size: NA; J: TRBJ2-7; D: TRBD2; V: TRBV5-4; CDR3: CASSLGLGSGNEQYF; DNA: TGTGCCAGCAGCTTGGGACTGGGTAGCGGGAACGAGCAGTACTTC
size: NA; J: TRBJ2-7; D: TRBD2; V: TRBV18; CDR3: CASSPTSGIREQYF; DNA: TGTGCCAGCTCACCGACTAGCGGGATTCGAGAGCAGTACTTC
size: NA; J: TRBJ1-1; D: NA; V: TRBV1; CDR3: CTSSHPPLGENTEAFF; DNA: TGCACCAGCAGCCACCCCCCCCTGGGAGAGAACACTGAAGCTTTCTTT
size: few; J: TRBJ2-4; D: NA; V: TRBV5-4; CDR3: CASSSSATADSKNIQYF; DNA: TGTGCCAGCAGCTCCTCGGCTACGGCGGACAGCAAAAACATTCAGTACTTC
size: NA; J: TRBJ1-5; D: NA; V: TRBV19; CDR3: CASRGGSEPQHF; DNA: TGTGCCAGTAGGGGGGGGAGTGAGCCCCAGCATTTT
size: NA; J: TRBJ1-2; D: TRBD1; V: TRBV25-1; CDR3: CASSAGTGVYGYTF; DNA: TGTGCCAGCAGTGCAGGGACAGGGGTCTATGGCTACACCTTC
size: NA; J: TRBJ2-7; D: TRBD1; V: TRBV19; CDR3: CASSSAGQGNLYEQYF; DNA: TGTGCCAGTAGTTCTGCGGGACAGGGAAACCTCTACGAGCAGTACTTC
size: NA; J: TRBJ1-5; D: TRBD1; V: TRBV4-2; CDR3: CASSQQSSMGTGTNQPQHF; DNA: TGTGCCAGCAGCCAACAAAGTTCGATGGGGACAGGGACTAATCAGCCCCAGCATTTT
size: NA; J: TRBJ2-1; D: TRBD2; V: TRBV7-9; CDR3: CASSPGERESFYEQFF; DNA: TGTGCCAGCAGCCCCGGGGAGCGGGAGTCATTCTATGAGCAGTTCTTC
size: NA; J: TRBJ1-3; D: NA; V: TRBV7-2; CDR3: CASSSSAGSSGNTIYF; DNA: TGTGCCAGCAGCTCATCGGCAGGGAGCTCTGGAAACACCATATATTTT
size: NA; J: TRBJ1-5; D: NA; V: TRBV6-1; CDR3: CASSVGDPASPQHF; DNA: TGTGCCAGCAGTGTAGGGGACCCAGCATCGCCCCAGCATTTT
size: NA; J: TRBJ2-1; D: TRBD2; V: TRBV5-5; CDR3: CASSLGGVAGVFGNEQFF; DNA: TGTGCCAGCAGCCTGGGTGGGGTAGCGGGAGTTTTCGGGAATGAGCAGTTCTTC
size: NA; J: TRBJ2-7; D: TRBD2; V: TRBV7-9; CDR3: CASSPGGREQYF; DNA: TGTGCCAGCAGCCCAGGCGGGAGGGAGCAGTACTTC
size: NA; J: TRBJ1-2; D: NA; V: TRBV18; CDR3: CASWGRTEGGYTF; DNA: TGTGCCAGCTGGGGGCGTACTGAAGGGGGCTACACCTTC
size: few; J: TRBJ1-2; D: NA; V: TRBV7-2; CDR3: CASIPLGGGVGYGYTF; DNA: TGTGCCAGCATCCCCCTAGGGGGGGGAGTGGGCTATGGCTACACCTTC
size: NA; J: TRBJ2-7; D: TRBD2; V: TRBV4-1; CDR3: CASSPPSGSSYEQYF; DNA: TGCGCCAGCAGCCCTCCTAGCGGGAGCTCCTACGAGCAGTACTTC
size: NA; J: TRBJ1-1; D: NA; V: TRBV14; CDR3: CASSPQEWGAFF; DNA: TGTGCCAGCAGCCCGCAGGAGTGGGGAGCTTTCTTT
size: NA; J: TRBJ2-2; D: TRBD1; V: TRBV5-1; CDR3: CASRRTGGGSGELFF; DNA: TGCGCCAGCAGACGGACAGGGGGAGGTTCCGGGGAGCTGTTTTTT
size: NA; J: TRBJ2-1; D: TRBD2; V: TRBV9; CDR3: CASSPRGGVAGLNEQFF; DNA: TGTGCCAGCAGCCCAAGAGGGGGAGTAGCGGGGTTAAATGAGCAGTTCTTC
size: NA; J: TRBJ1-5; D: TRBD1; V: TRBV19; CDR3: CASSKGQGNQPQHF; DNA: TGTGCCAGTAGTAAGGGACAGGGGAATCAGCCCCAGCATTTT
size: few; J: TRBJ1-1; D: NA; V: TRBV27; CDR3: CASTNRVAGTEAFF; DNA: TGTGCCAGCACCAACAGGGTAGCGGGCACTGAAGCTTTCTTT
size: NA; J: TRBJ2-1; D: NA; V: TRBV5-1; CDR3: CASNPGAFLYNEQFF; DNA: TGCGCCAGCAATCCAGGGGCCTTTCTCTACAATGAGCAGTTCTTC
size: NA; J: TRBJ2-6; D: NA; V: TRBV30; CDR3: CAWSVIRVPGANVLTF; DNA: TGTGCCTGGAGTGTAATAAGGGTCCCTGGGGCCAACGTCCTGACTTTC
size: NA; J: TRBJ1-1; D: TRBD1; V: TRBV29-1; CDR3: CSVSGGGFTEAFF; DNA: TGCAGCGTGTCAGGGGGCGGGTTCACTGAAGCTTTCTTT
size: NA; J: TRBJ2-2; D: NA; V: TRBV11-3; CDR3: CASSPRAGLGGTGELFF; DNA: TGTGCCAGCAGCCCCCGGGCAGGGCTTGGGGGCACCGGGGAGCTGTTTTTT
size: NA; J: TRBJ1-5; D: TRBD1; V: TRBV19; CDR3: CASSMRRRGQGNQPQHF; DNA: TGTGCCAGTAGTATGAGGCGCAGGGGGCAGGGCAATCAGCCCCAGCATTTT
size: NA; J: TRBJ1-5; D: TRBD1; V: TRBV6-6; CDR3: CASSSTGQGANQPQHF; DNA: TGTGCCAGCAGTTCAACGGGACAGGGGGCTAACCAGCCCCAGCATTTT
size: NA; J: TRBJ2-1; D: TRBD2; V: TRBV7-9; CDR3: CASSSARLAGAFDEQFF; DNA: TGTGCCAGCAGCTCGGCTAGACTAGCGGGAGCTTTCGATGAGCAGTTCTTC
size: NA; J: TRBJ2-2; D: TRBD2; V: TRBV7-2; CDR3: CASSPPSGRFAGELFF; DNA: TGTGCCAGCAGCCCTCCTAGCGGGAGGTTTGCCGGGGAGCTGTTTTTT
size: NA; J: TRBJ1-1; D: NA; V: TRBV6-5; CDR3: CASSQKENTEAFF; DNA: TGTGCCAGCAGTCAAAAGGAGAACACTGAAGCTTTCTTT
size: NA; J: TRBJ2-3; D: NA; V: TRBV7-2; CDR3: CASSFTGPTDTQYF; DNA: TGTGCCAGCAGCTTCACTGGGCCCACAGATACGCAGTATTTT
size: NA; J: TRBJ2-3; D: NA; V: TRBV7-2; CDR3: CASSLQGVKNTDTQYF; DNA: TGTGCCAGCAGCTTACAAGGAGTGAAGAACACAGATACGCAGTATTTT